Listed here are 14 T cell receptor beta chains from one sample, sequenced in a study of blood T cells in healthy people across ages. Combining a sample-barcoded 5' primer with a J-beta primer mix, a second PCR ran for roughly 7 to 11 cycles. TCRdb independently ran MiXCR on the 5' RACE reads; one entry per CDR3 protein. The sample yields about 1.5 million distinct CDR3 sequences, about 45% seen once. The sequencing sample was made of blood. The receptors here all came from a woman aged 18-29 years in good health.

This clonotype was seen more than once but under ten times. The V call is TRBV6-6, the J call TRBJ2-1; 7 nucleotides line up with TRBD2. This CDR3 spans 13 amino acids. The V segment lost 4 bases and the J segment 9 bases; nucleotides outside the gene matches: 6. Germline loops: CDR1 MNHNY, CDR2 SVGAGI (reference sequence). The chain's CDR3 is CASSWTSGFEQFF. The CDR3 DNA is TGTGCCAGCAGTTGGACTAGTGGGTTTGAGCAGTTCTTC.

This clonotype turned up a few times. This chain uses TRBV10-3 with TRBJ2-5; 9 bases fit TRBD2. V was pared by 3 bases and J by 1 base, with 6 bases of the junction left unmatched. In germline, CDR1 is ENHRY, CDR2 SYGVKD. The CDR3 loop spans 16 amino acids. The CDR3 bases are TGTGCCATCAGTGACCGGGTAGCGGGGGCCCAAGAGACCCAGTACTTC. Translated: CAISDRVAGAQETQYF.

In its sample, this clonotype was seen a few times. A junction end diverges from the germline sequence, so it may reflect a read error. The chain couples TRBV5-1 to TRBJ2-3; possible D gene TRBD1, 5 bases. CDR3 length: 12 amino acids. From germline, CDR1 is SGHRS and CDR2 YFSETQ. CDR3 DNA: TGCGCCAGCACCAAAAGGGGCGATACGCGGTATTTT. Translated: CASTKRGDTRYF.

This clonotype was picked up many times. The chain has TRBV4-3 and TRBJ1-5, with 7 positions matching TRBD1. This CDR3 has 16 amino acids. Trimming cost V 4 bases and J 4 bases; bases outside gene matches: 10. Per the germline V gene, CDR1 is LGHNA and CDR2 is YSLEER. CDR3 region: CASSPTVYRGNQPQHF. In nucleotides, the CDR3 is TGCGCCAGCAGCCCCACGGTCTACAGGGGAAATCAGCCCCAGCATTTT.

The CDR3 nucleotides read TGTGCCAGCAATTACAAAGGACGTACCCAGTACTTC. It specifies CASNYKGRTQYF. The rearrangement joins TRBV12-3 or TRBV12-4 to TRBJ2-5; D gene uncertain. Trimming removed 7 bases at V and 8 bases at J, with 14 bases between. This CDR3 region has 12 residues.

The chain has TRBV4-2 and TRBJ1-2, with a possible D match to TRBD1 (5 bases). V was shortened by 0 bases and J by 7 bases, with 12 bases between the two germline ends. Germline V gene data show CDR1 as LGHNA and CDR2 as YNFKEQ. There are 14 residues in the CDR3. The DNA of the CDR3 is TGTGCCAGCAGCCAAGATCGGTGGGGCAGTGGCTACACCTTC. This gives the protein CASSQDRWGSGYTF.

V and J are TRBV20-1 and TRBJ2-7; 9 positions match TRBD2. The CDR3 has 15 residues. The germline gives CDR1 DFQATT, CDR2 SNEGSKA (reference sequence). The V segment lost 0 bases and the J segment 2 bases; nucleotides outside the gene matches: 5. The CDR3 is CSARDRLAVAYEQYF. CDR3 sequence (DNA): TGCAGTGCTAGAGATCGACTAGCGGTGGCCTACGAGCAGTACTTC.

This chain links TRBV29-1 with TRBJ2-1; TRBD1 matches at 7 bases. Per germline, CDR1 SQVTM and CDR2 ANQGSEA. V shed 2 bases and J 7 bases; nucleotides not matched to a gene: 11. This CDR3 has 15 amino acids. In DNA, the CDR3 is TGCAGCGTTGAATCCCCGGACAGGCCCCCGAATGAGCAGTTCTTC. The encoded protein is CSVESPDRPPNEQFF.

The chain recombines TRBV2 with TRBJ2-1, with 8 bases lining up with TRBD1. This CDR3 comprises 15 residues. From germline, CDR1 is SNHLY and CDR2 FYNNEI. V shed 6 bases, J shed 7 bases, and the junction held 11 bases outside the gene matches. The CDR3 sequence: CASRVGRGPFNEQFF. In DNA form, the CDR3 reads TGTGCCAGCAGGGTCGGCAGGGGGCCCTTTAATGAGCAGTTCTTC.

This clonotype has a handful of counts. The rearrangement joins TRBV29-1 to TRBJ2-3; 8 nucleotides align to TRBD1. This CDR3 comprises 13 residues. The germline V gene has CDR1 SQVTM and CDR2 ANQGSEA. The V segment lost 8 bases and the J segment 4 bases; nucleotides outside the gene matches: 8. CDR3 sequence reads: CSLRDRLADTQYF. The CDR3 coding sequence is TGCAGCCTTCGGGACAGGTTGGCAGATACGCAGTATTTT.

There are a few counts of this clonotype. The CDR3 nucleotides read TGCGCCAGCAGCCACAGAAACACTGAAGCTTTCTTT. As protein: CASSHRNTEAFF. This sequence joins TRBV4-3 and TRBJ1-1; D unclear. Germline CDR1 reads LGHNA; CDR2 reads YSLEER. The CDR3 is 12 residues long. Deletions cut 3 bases from V and 2 bases from J, with 4 bases between.

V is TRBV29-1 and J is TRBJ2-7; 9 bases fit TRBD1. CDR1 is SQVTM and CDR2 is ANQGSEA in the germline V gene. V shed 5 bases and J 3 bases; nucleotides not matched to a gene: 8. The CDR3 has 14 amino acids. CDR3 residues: CSVRDRALFYEQYF. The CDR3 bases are TGCAGCGTTCGGGACAGGGCCCTCTTCTACGAGCAGTACTTC.

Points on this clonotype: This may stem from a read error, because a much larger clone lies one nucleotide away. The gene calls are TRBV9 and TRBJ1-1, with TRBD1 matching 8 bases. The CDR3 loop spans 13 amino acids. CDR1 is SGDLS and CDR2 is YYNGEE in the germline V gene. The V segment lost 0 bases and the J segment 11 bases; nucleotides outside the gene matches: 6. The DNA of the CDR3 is TGTGCCAGCAGCGTAGTGATGGACAGGGAGGCTTTCTTT. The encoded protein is CASSVVMDREAFF.

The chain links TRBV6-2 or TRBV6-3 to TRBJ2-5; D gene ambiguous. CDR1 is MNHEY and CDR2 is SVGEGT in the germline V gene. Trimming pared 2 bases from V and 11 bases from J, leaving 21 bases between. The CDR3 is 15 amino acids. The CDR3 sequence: CASSYTGWSYNEQYF. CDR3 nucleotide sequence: TGTGCCAGCAGTTACACCGGTTGGAGTTACAATGAGCAGTACTTC.